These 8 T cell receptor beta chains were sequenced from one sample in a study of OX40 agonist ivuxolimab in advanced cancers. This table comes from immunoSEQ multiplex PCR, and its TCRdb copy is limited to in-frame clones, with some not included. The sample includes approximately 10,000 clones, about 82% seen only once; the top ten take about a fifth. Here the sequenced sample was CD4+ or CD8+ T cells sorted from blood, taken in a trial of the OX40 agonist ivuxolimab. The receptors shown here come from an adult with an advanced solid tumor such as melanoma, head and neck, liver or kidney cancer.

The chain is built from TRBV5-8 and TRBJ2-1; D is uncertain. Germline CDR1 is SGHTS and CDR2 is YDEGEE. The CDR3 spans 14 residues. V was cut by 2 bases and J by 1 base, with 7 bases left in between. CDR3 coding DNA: TGTGCCAGCAGCTTAGTGGGGTCCTACAATGAGCAGTTCTTC. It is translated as CASSLVGSYNEQFF.

CDR3 region: CASKVGSVNTEAFF. Written as DNA, the CDR3 is TGTGCCAGCAAGGTGGGGTCGGTGAACACTGAAGCTTTCTTT. The chain links TRBV7-2 to TRBJ1-1; D unclear. From germline, CDR1 is SGHTA and CDR2 FQGNSA. This CDR3 is built from 14 residues. The ends were cut back, 7 bases at V and 0 bases at J, with 12 bases in the middle.

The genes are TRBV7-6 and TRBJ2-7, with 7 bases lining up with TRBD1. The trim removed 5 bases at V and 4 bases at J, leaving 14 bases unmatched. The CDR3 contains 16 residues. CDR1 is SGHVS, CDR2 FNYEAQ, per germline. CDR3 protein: CASSKAPPGQTYEQYF. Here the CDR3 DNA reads TGTGCCAGCAGCAAAGCCCCCCCGGGACAGACTTACGAGCAGTACTTC.

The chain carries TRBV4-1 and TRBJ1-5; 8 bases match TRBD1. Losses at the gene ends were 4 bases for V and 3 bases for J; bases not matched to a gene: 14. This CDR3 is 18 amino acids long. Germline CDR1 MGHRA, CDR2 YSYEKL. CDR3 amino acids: CASSLFGAGGDYNQPQHF. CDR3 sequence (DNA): TGCGCCAGCAGCCTCTTCGGGGCAGGGGGCGATTACAATCAGCCCCAGCATTTT.

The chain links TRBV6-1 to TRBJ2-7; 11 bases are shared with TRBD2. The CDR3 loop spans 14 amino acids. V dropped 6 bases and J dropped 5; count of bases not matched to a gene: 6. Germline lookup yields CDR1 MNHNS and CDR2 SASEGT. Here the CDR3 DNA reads TGTGCCAGCAGCCCACTTAGCGGGGGGGACGAGCAGTACTTC. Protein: CASSPLSGGDEQYF.

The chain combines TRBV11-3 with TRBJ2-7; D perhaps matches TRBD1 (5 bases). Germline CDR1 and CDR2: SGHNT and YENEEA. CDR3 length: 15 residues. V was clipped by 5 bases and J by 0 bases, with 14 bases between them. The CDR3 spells CASSPSRQGSYEQYF. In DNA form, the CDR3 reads TGTGCCAGCAGCCCATCCCGGCAGGGCTCCTACGAGCAGTACTTC.

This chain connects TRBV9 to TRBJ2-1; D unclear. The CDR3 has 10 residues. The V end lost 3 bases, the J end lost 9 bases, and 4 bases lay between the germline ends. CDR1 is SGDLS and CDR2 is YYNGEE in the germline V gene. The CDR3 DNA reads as TGTGCCAGCAGCGGTGTTGAGCAGTTCTTC. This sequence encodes CASSGVEQFF.

DNA of the CDR3: TGTGCCAGCAGTCCCGCAGGGGACGGAAATGAGCAGTTCTTC. Translated: CASSPAGDGNEQFF. The V and J genes are TRBV6-4 and TRBJ2-1, with D possibly being TRBD1 (6 bases). V lost 5 bases, J lost 7 bases, and 15 bases lay in between. There are 14 residues in the CDR3. Germline CDR1 MRHNA, CDR2 SNTAGT.